The 7 T cell receptor beta chains below come from one sample, sequenced in a study of T-cell reconstitution after alpha-beta-depleted transplantation in children. Unique molecular identifiers tagged the TCRbeta library. MiXCR, run by TCRdb on the PCR reads, gives a single entry per CDR3 protein. The top ten clones hold less than 4.5% of a sample with around 600,000 distinct CDR3 sequences, roughly a tenth of them seen once. The starting material was PBMCs from the stem cell graft donor, obtained from the stem cell graft. The receptors shown here come from a human donor who donated a stem cell graft to a child with acute myeloid leukemia.

In this sample, this clonotype turned up many times. V is TRBV5-1 and J is TRBJ2-7, with TRBD1 matching over 9 bases. J was trimmed by 3 bases and V by 4 bases; bases with no gene match: 8. CDR1 and CDR2 (germline): SGHRS, YFSETQ. This CDR3 spans 15 amino acids. The CDR3 loop reads CASSRRGQGIYEQYF. CDR3 in DNA: TGCGCCAGCAGCCGGAGGGGACAGGGTATCTACGAGCAGTACTTC.

The rearrangement joins TRBV21-1 to TRBJ2-7; the table's TRBD2 call for D was not verified on the DNA. TRBV21-1 is described as a pseudogene. The CDR3 length is 19 residues. Here the CDR3 DNA reads TGTGCCAGCAGCAAAGGTTCGTCCCAGCGGGAGGGCCTGTTCTACGAGCAGTACTTC. Its translation is CASSKGSSQREGLFYEQYF.

This clonotype came up a few times. V usage is TRBV14 and J usage is TRBJ2-1, with D possibly TRBD1 on 6 matching bases. V was clipped by 0 bases and J by 7 bases, with 10 bases between them. The CDR3 spans 14 residues. Germline V gene lookup returns CDR1 SGHDN and CDR2 FVKESK. CDR3 residues: CASSQEARGNEQFF. The CDR3 coding sequence is TGTGCCAGCAGCCAAGAGGCGAGGGGGAATGAGCAGTTCTTC.

This clonotype was found a few times. This chain connects TRBV7-9 to TRBJ2-7; 10 bases are shared with TRBD2. Germline values: CDR1 SEHNR, CDR2 FQNEAQ (reference sequence). The CDR3 covers 15 residues. V shed 4 bases and J 2 bases; nucleotides not matched to a gene: 5. The CDR3 DNA is TGTGCCAGCAGCTCTTGGACTAGCGGAGCCTACGAGCAGTACTTC. Translating it yields CASSSWTSGAYEQYF.

Points on this clonotype: It may be a read error: a sequence one base away is much more abundant. This rearrangement joins TRBV5-6 to TRBJ2-3, with TRBD2 as a possible D gene (5 bases). V was pared by 4 bases and J by 0 bases, with 12 bases between. CDR1 and CDR2 from the germline V gene are SGHDT and YYEEEE. The CDR3 totals 15 residues. CDR3 loop: CASSTGPGSTDTQYF. The CDR3 coding sequence is TGTGCCAGCAGCACCGGGCCGGGAAGCACAGATACGCAGTATTTT.

The table lists this clonotype with a few counts. The V gene is TRBV2, the J gene TRBJ2-1, with D perhaps matching TRBD1 or TRBD2 (5 bases each). V lost 2 bases, J lost 0 bases, and 11 bases lay in between. Germline values: CDR1 SNHLY, CDR2 FYNNEI. The CDR3 is made up of 16 amino acids. The CDR3 coding sequence is TGTGCCAGCAGTGAATCGGGGCGTCCCTCCTACAATGAGCAGTTCTTC. It encodes CASSESGRPSYNEQFF.

This clonotype was seen more than once but under ten times. Written as DNA, the CDR3 is TGTGCCAGCAGCGTGAGGGGGGGGAGCGGGAATGAGCAGTTCTTC. The encoded protein is CASSVRGGSGNEQFF. V gene TRBV7-6 combines with J gene TRBJ2-1; tentative D call: TRBD2 (7 bases). With 5 bases removed from V and 7 bases from J, the gap between germline ends came to 18 bases. The CDR3 totals 15 residues. Germline V CDR1 and CDR2: SGHVS, FNYEAQ.